This is a list of T cell receptor beta chains from one sample in a study of T cell repertoires in cytomegalovirus infection. One entry per CDR3 protein results from TCRdb running MiXCR on the reads. The table records around 900,000 distinct CDR3 sequences, roughly 30% of them present only once. Their antigens are not known. The material sequenced was cultured CD8+ T cells from PBMCs, taken from culture after CMV antigen stimulation. All receptors derive from a human donor in good health (CMV status not recorded). Some clones in this sample may be carry-over from other donors' samples. Each CDR3 is given with its conserved first and last residue. The D gene is left open where the match is weak. Clone size is shown for a subset of rows, as once, few, many or a class of expanded clone.

j_call clone_size v_call d_call cdr3_aa cdr3_nt
TRBJ2-3 few TRBV9 TRBD2 CASSPRAGGYTDTQYF TGTGCCAGCAGCCCCCGTGCGGGGGGATACACAGATACGCAGTATTTT
TRBJ2-7 few TRBV12-5 TRBD2 CASGPRDYTYEQYF TGTGCTAGTGGCCCACGGGACTACACCTACGAGCAGTACTTC
TRBJ1-2 . TRBV27 . CASSSGLSQGRVHTF TGTGCCAGCAGTTCCGGTTTATCGCAGGGACGTGTTCACACCTTC
TRBJ2-3 many TRBV7-8 TRBD2 CASRPRGVGTDTQYF TGTGCCAGCAGACCCCGGGGGGTAGGGACAGATACGCAGTATTTT
TRBJ1-6 few TRBV4-1 TRBD1 CASSQEDRLGSPLHF TGCGCCAGCAGCCAAGAGGACAGGTTGGGATCACCCCTCCACTTT
TRBJ2-1 many TRBV6-5 . CASSYSGVDNEQFF TGTGCCAGCAGTTACTCTGGGGTAGACAATGAGCAGTTCTTC
TRBJ2-1 . TRBV20-1 . CSAKPGHSSYNEQFF TGCAGTGCTAAGCCGGGACACAGCTCCTACAATGAGCAGTTCTTC
TRBJ2-4 . TRBV12-5 . CASGLKGIQYF TGTGCTAGTGGTTTGAAGGGCATTCAGTACTTC
TRBJ2-5 . TRBV15 . CATSSIPDSSQETQYF TGTGCCACCAGCAGCATACCCGACAGCTCCCAAGAGACCCAGTACTTC
TRBJ2-5 . TRBV6-2/TRBV6-3 . CASSYTPDFAWETQYF TGTGCCAGCAGTTACACACCCGACTTCGCATGGGAGACCCAGTACTTC
TRBJ2-1 few TRBV6-6 . CASSSVDEQFF TGTGCCAGCAGTTCTGTGGATGAGCAGTTCTTC
TRBJ2-2 few TRBV7-6 . CASSFKSALTYTGELFF TGTGCCAGCAGCTTCAAGAGCGCGCTTACGTACACCGGGGAGCTGTTTTTT
TRBJ2-3 . TRBV7-6 . CASSPGSSGGSQYF TGTGCCAGCAGCCCTGGGTCGTCTGGGGGGTCGCAGTATTTT
TRBJ2-3 . TRBV7-2 TRBD2 CASSLRAGAPTDTQYF TGTGCCAGCAGCCTCCGAGCGGGGGCCCCCACAGATACGCAGTATTTT
TRBJ2-1 . TRBV2 TRBD2 CASSNGGGPYNEQFF TGTGCCAGCAGCAATGGCGGGGGGCCCTACAATGAGCAGTTCTTC
TRBJ1-4 . TRBV6-1 . CASSEFFRDKLFF TGTGCCAGCAGTGAATTCTTCCGGGATAAACTGTTTTTT